Following are 21 T cell receptor beta chains from one sample sequenced in a study of cytomegalovirus exposure and HLA in healthy donors. 60 Vbeta and 13 Jbeta primers were used in PCR. Some clones are missing from TCRdb's copy, which holds only in-frame ones; the method was immunoSEQ multiplex PCR. The table lists over 150,000 clones, 70% to 80% of them singletons. The source material was PBMCs. These receptors originate from a man aged 18 to 30 in good health and CMV-seropositive.

This clone was observed a single time. This sequence joins TRBV5-8 and TRBJ2-1; D might be TRBD1 (5 bases). The germline CDR1 and CDR2 sequences are SGHTS and YDEGEE. V was shortened by 6 bases and J by 6 bases, with 10 bases between the two germline ends. This CDR3 spans 12 amino acids. DNA of the CDR3: TGTGCCAGCAAATCTAGGGGCAATGAGCAGTTCTTC. Translated: CASKSRGNEQFF.

This clone is a singleton in its sample. The CDR3 sequence: CAWRGRGYAGELFF. CDR3 bases: TGTGCCTGGAGGGGAAGGGGGTATGCCGGGGAGCTGTTTTTT. The J gene is TRBJ2-2, the V gene TRBV30; possibly TRBD1 for D (6 bases). The CDR3 extends over 14 amino acids. The germline CDR1 and CDR2 sequences are GTSNPN and SVGIG (reference sequence). Trimming left V 3 bases short and J 6 bases short, with 14 bases between. The full variable domain, in which reference TRBV30 and TRBJ2-2 provide the parts outside the CDR3, is SQTIHQWPATLVQPVGSPLSLECTVEGTSNPNLYWYRQAAGRGLQLLFYSVGIGQISSEVPQNLSASRPQDRQFILSSKKLLLSDSGFYLCAWRGRGYAGELFFGEGSRLTVL.

The CDR3 nucleotides read TGTGCCAGCAAGGAGGGGCCAGGCCTGCCCCAGCATTTT. It translates to CASKEGPGLPQHF. The chain recombines TRBV6-6 with TRBJ1-5; D possibly corresponds to TRBD1 (5 bases). CDR1 is MNHNY, CDR2 SVGAGI, per germline (reference sequence). Trimming removed 7 bases at V and 9 bases at J, with 16 bases between. The CDR3 consists of 13 residues.

The sample holds a few counts of this clone. This chain joins TRBV25-1 and TRBJ2-7; TRBD2 is a possible D gene (6 bases). This CDR3 has 14 residues. The V end lost 0 bases, the J end lost 7 bases, and 13 bases lay between the germline ends. Germline assignment: CDR1 MGHDK and CDR2 SYGVNS. This chain's CDR3 is CASSEYGGVREQYF. CDR3 coding DNA: TGTGCCAGCAGTGAATATGGCGGGGTAAGAGAGCAGTACTTC.

The V call is TRBV10-3, the J call TRBJ2-3, with D tentatively TRBD1 (5 bases). The CDR3 sequence is 15 residues long. Germline CDR1 and CDR2: ENHRY and SYGVKD. The V and J ends lost 5 bases and 0 bases respectively, with 12 bases between them. CDR3 in amino acids: CAISLARDSTDTQYF. Here the CDR3 DNA reads TGTGCCATCAGTCTTGCCAGGGATAGCACAGATACGCAGTATTTT.

This clone showed up just a few times. The chain employs TRBV10-1 and TRBJ2-5; 7 bases fit TRBD2. The CDR3 contains 13 residues. After removal of 5 bases from V and 7 bases from J, the junction contained 7 bases not matched to a gene. CDR1 is WNHNN, CDR2 SYGVQD, per germline (reference sequence). CDR3 residues: CASSSGTAGTQYF. CDR3 nucleotides: TGCGCCAGCAGTAGCGGGACGGCAGGGACCCAGTACTTC.

This clone was found a few times. The rearrangement joins TRBV10-2 to TRBJ1-1; 9 nucleotides agree with TRBD1. The CDR3 length is 17 residues. The germline CDR1 and CDR2 sequences are WSHSY and SAAADI. Losses at the gene ends were 1 base for V and 0 bases for J; bases not matched to a gene: 6. The CDR3, as DNA: TGCGCCAGCAGTGAGTGGGGGACAGGGCACATGAACACTGAAGCTTTCTTT. Its protein is CASSEWGTGHMNTEAFF.

The V and J genes are TRBV5-4 and TRBJ2-5; TRBD2 is a possible D gene (6 bases). Trimming took off 4 bases at V and 4 bases at J, with 14 bases between the two ends. Germline V gives CDR1 SGHNT, CDR2 YYREEE (reference sequence). The CDR3 runs 14 residues. CDR3 coding DNA: TGTGCCAGCAGCCCGCGGAGGGCCGTAGAGACCCAGTACTTC. It is translated as CASSPRRAVETQYF. The entire variable domain, with the rest obtained from reference TRBV5-4 and TRBJ2-5, is as follows: ETGVTQSPTHLIKTRGQQVTLRCSSQSGHNTVSWYQQALGQGPQFIFQYYREEENGRGNFPPRFSGLQFPNYSSELNVNALELDDSALYLCASSPRRAVETQYFGPGTRLLVL.

This clone was detected only once. The CDR3 spells CSAYRGNEQYF. The CDR3 DNA reads TGCAGTGCTTACAGGGGTAACGAGCAGTACTTC. The chain joins TRBV20-1 to TRBJ2-7; 7 bases are shared with TRBD1. The J segment lost 5 bases and the V segment lost 5 bases, leaving 3 bases of the junction unmatched. Germline V CDR1 and CDR2: DFQATT, SNEGSKA (reference sequence). The CDR3 is 11 amino acids.

This CDR3 reads CAWSTELADGSEQFF. The CDR3 nucleotides are TGTGCCTGGAGTACGGAGCTAGCGGATGGGAGTGAGCAGTTCTTC. V usage is TRBV30 and J usage is TRBJ2-1, with 7 bases fitting TRBD2. V shed 2 bases, J shed 9 bases, and the junction held 13 bases outside the gene matches. Per the germline V gene, CDR1 is GTSNPN and CDR2 is SVGIG (reference sequence). The CDR3 is 15 residues long.

The rearrangement links TRBV27 to TRBJ1-1; 7 bases map to TRBD1. This CDR3 comprises 13 residues. Trimming cost V 5 bases and J 5 bases; bases outside gene matches: 5. The germline V gene encodes CDR1 MNHEY and CDR2 SMNVEV (reference sequence). CDR3: CASSPDRSTEAFF. CDR3 in DNA: TGTGCCAGCAGTCCGGACAGGAGTACTGAAGCTTTCTTT.

V usage is TRBV6-1 and J usage is TRBJ2-7; maybe TRBD2 (5 bases). This CDR3 has 15 residues. CDR1 is MNHNS, CDR2 SASEGT, per germline. V lost 2 bases and J 1 base, leaving 12 bases between the germline ends. The CDR3 DNA is TGTGCCAGCAGTGAATTTGGGAGCGGTTCCTACGAGCAGTACTTC. It specifies CASSEFGSGSYEQYF.

This chain uses TRBV7-2 with TRBJ1-1; TRBD1 agrees at 7 bases. The germline V gene encodes CDR1 SGHTA and CDR2 FQGNSA. The junction had 6 bases not matched to a gene; V was cut back by 0 bases and J by 5 bases. This CDR3 spans 15 amino acids. The DNA of the CDR3 is TGTGCCAGCAGCTTAGCGTCAGGGGGGTTTACTGAAGCTTTCTTT. This encodes CASSLASGGFTEAFF. The variable domain in full, completed from reference TRBV7-2 and TRBJ1-1, reads GAGVSQSPSNKVTEKGKDVELRCDPISGHTALYWYRQSLGQGLEFLIYFQGNSAPDKSGLPSDRFSAERTGGSVSTLTIQRTQQEDSAVYLCASSLASGGFTEAFFGQGTRLTVV.

The gene calls are TRBV7-6 and TRBJ1-3, with D tentatively TRBD1 (6 bases). The CDR3 extends over 16 amino acids. Germline V gene data show CDR1 as SGHVS and CDR2 as FNYEAQ. V was clipped by 3 bases and J by 0 bases, with 12 bases between them. CDR3 nucleotide sequence: TGTGCCAGCAGCTTTCAAGGGGGAGACTCTGGAAACACCATATATTTT. The encoded protein is CASSFQGGDSGNTIYF.

V usage is TRBV5-4 and J usage is TRBJ2-1, with 10 nucleotides matching TRBD1. Unmatched junction bases numbered 6, after V lost 6 bases and J lost 6 bases. Germline assignment: CDR1 SGHNT and CDR2 YYREEE (reference sequence). This CDR3 spans 14 amino acids. CDR3 nucleotides: TGTGCCAGCACCGGGGACAGGGGATCCAATGAGCAGTTCTTC. This encodes CASTGDRGSNEQFF.

The gene calls are TRBV7-9 and TRBJ2-1; TRBD1 matches at 10 bases. This CDR3 is 16 amino acids long. After removal of 1 base from V and 7 bases from J, the junction contained 7 bases not matched to a gene. Germline CDR1 reads SEHNR; CDR2 reads FQNEAQ (reference sequence). CDR3 sequence (DNA): TGTGCCAGCAGCTTAGACGAGACAGGGGGCTTTAATGAGCAGTTCTTC. This gives the protein CASSLDETGGFNEQFF.

The chain is built from TRBV29-1 and TRBJ2-5; TRBD2 agrees at 11 bases. The CDR3 has 16 residues. CDR1 is SQVTM and CDR2 is ANQGSEA in the germline V gene. Unmatched junction bases numbered 4, after V lost 1 base and J lost 0 bases. This CDR3 is CSVEGLAGFYQETQYF. The CDR3 nucleotides are TGCAGCGTTGAAGGACTAGCGGGGTTCTACCAAGAGACCCAGTACTTC.

The chain has TRBV2 and TRBJ2-7; D possibly corresponds to TRBD2 (5 bases). This CDR3 spans 15 amino acids. Per germline, CDR1 SNHLY and CDR2 FYNNEI. The V and J ends lost 5 bases and 5 bases respectively, with 19 bases between them. CDR3 protein: CASSSFETAGDEQYF. As DNA, the CDR3 is TGTGCCAGCAGTAGCTTCGAGACGGCGGGTGACGAGCAGTACTTC.

The J gene is TRBJ2-7, the V gene TRBV7-9; D not resolved. The V gene's germline CDR1 is SEHNR and CDR2 FQNEAQ (reference sequence). The CDR3 length is 16 residues. V was pared by 4 bases and J by 6 bases, with 22 bases between. CDR3 loop: CASSSYRVLVDGEQYF. The CDR3 DNA reads as TGTGCCAGCAGCTCGTACCGGGTCCTGGTCGACGGCGAGCAGTACTTC.

This clone appeared a single time. The rearrangement links TRBV6-5 to TRBJ2-2; TRBD1 matches 7 bases. The CDR3 runs to 16 residues. With 4 bases clipped from V and 0 bases from J, the junction kept 5 bases outside the gene matches. Germline CDR1 and CDR2: MNHEY and SVGAGI. CDR3 nucleotides: TGTGCCAGCAGTTCGGACAGGTTCGCGAACACCGGGGAGCTGTTTTTT. Residues: CASSSDRFANTGELFF.

The J gene is TRBJ2-3, the V gene TRBV2; TRBD2 matches 8 bases. Germline lookup yields CDR1 SNHLY and CDR2 FYNNEI. With V trimmed by 5 bases and J by 4 bases, 8 bases remained unmatched. The CDR3 has 15 residues. The CDR3 DNA follows: TGTGCCAGCAGTTTTAGCGGGGACGGGGCAGATACGCAGTATTTT. Its protein product is CASSFSGDGADTQYF.